This entry is about one T cell receptor (beta chain). No cognate antigen has been identified for it. Qualities for individual bases were not recorded, and no much larger clone is one base off. The collaborating institutions used their own protocols to collect whole blood in K2EDTA tubes. For TCRbeta analysis, collaborators shipped samples in one of three forms: frozen whole blood, isolated PBMCs, or DNA extracted from either of those sample types. This record belongs to a study of blood T cell repertoires in COVID-19 (dated by TCRdb to 2019 to 2021). Background on the whole study: The collaborator samples originated in the United States, Italy and Spain and spanned the acute and convalescent phases of COVID-19. Samples came from the ongoing ImmuneRACE study (first 160 participants) plus 1,254 subjects from 6 global collaborators. Deeply sampled blood TCRbeta repertoires from subjects exposed to, actively infected with, or recovered from COVID-19 were included in the dataset. The sample metadata nearly always contained a de-identified subject ID, COVID-19 status, age in years and sex. The material from the prospective study consisted of cDNA or gDNA derived from T cells, B-cell-depleted T cells, or PBMCs. HLA class I and class II types, where available, came from metadata supplied by the sample provider rather than from assay-based typing. The repertoires were released in a freely available public database meant as a resource for research on the immune response to SARS-CoV-2. What the authors observed across the whole study: The amount of clinical and demographic metadata varied by source and participant and was provided uncurated.

The CDR3 contains 13 residues, cysteine and phenylalanine counted. This entry keeps only the CDR3 DNA: 39 bases, framed from base 1. CDR1 and CDR2 are read off the germline V gene (reference sequence) as SEHNR and FQNEAQ. The junction carries 8 bases between V and J, which are trimmed by 2 bases and 4 bases respectively. TCRbeta CDR3 regions were amplified from genomic DNA using the immunoSEQ Assay, a bias-controlled multiplex PCR. In the original analysis: Within the assay, amplification of reference gene primers was used to estimate how many nucleated cells each sample contained. To quantify the absolute abundance of each unique TCRbeta CDR3 rearrangement, sequence reads were collapsed and filtered. For each sample, productive Simpson clonality was calculated by taking the square root of Simpson's diversity index across productive rearrangements. The table was pulled from immuneACCESS by TCRdb, which kept in-frame rearrangements only. Such tables lose some clones; where checked, under half of the loss comes from unresolved V genes, and the rest has no known cause. That table gives V, J and clone size, and the DNA gave D and trimming. In all, the sample holds 120,000 to 150,000 clones, and roughly 86% of those were seen once. The top ten clonotypes cover roughly 2% of the sample.

This chain joins TRBV7-9 to TRBJ1-1, and possibly TRBD1, on 5 matching bases. This clonotype was sampled from a human donor in a cohort sampled during active COVID-19. The source material was peripheral blood. The CDR3 protein: CASSLTGGTEAFF. The sequenced DNA is TGTGCCAGCAGCTTAACGGGGGGCACTGAAGCTTTCTTT.